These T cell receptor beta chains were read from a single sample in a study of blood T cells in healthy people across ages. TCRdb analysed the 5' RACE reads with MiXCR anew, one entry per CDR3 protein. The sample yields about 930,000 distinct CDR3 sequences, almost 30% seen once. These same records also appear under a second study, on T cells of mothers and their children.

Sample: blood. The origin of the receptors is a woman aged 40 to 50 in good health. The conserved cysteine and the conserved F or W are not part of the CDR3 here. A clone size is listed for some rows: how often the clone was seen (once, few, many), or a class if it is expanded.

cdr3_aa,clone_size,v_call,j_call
ASSLDSVPNYGYT,few,TRBV5-1,TRBJ1-2
ASSFDRTSGGFQETQY,few,TRBV5-1,TRBJ2-5
ATSDRTTGTSGGETQY,-,TRBV24-1,TRBJ2-5
ASSLALALTRTGANEQY,-,TRBV5-1,TRBJ2-4
ASSPGVGTDTQY,few,TRBV18,TRBJ2-3
ASSFGFSGANVLT,many,TRBV5-6,TRBJ2-6
SAKGQGVVNTEAF,-,TRBV20-1,TRBJ1-1
ASSNFTGSSYNGQF,-,TRBV21-1,TRBJ2-1
ASSQVSNEGGWTDTQY,-,TRBV4-2,TRBJ2-3
ASSQGRDYEQY,many,TRBV4-1,TRBJ2-7
ASSFRVDQPQH,many,TRBV7-2,TRBJ1-5
SAVAANEQF,-,TRBV20-1,TRBJ2-1
ASSLSERGDLYEQY,few,TRBV5-5,TRBJ2-7
ASSPDTRTEVF,once,TRBV18,TRBJ1-1
ATSEGGTEQY,few,TRBV24-1,TRBJ2-7
ASSQDSRDMVNEQF,many,TRBV4-3,TRBJ2-1
ASSLLPTGTNEKLF,many,TRBV27,TRBJ1-4
ASLATTSGAGHEQF,many,TRBV18,TRBJ2-1
SARDPSRGGGYGYT,many,TRBV20-1,TRBJ1-2
ASSSQPSNYGYT,few,TRBV5-1,TRBJ1-2
ASSLAFYEQY,many,TRBV7-9,TRBJ2-7
AGGGSTDTQY,many,TRBV5-4,TRBJ2-3
TSSSRGGETQY,few,TRBV7-3,TRBJ2-5
ASSLVRGEQY,many,TRBV5-1,TRBJ2-7
SVGGQTDQPQH,few,TRBV29-1,TRBJ1-5
SDSVPRGWSAGYT,-,TRBV20-1,TRBJ1-2
ASSQNRGLDEKLF,many,TRBV14,TRBJ1-4
ASSSPGQGNEKLF,many,TRBV6-6,TRBJ1-4
ASRQTGGYDF,few,TRBV28,TRBJ1-1
GVPGTGVIREAQPQH,-,TRBV29-1,TRBJ1-5
VSSTTVGTDTQY,-,TRBV11-2,TRBJ2-3
ASSQDRGLAGDLTDTQY,few,TRBV4-3,TRBJ2-3
ASSLVPSFSYNEQF,many,TRBV13,TRBJ2-1
ASSLVVRSGNQETQY,many,TRBV12-3/TRBV12-4,TRBJ2-5
AIDGGPPYEQY,many,TRBV28,TRBJ2-7
ASSAAGSSGANVLT,-,TRBV2,TRBJ2-6
ASSLVRGLGQETQY,-,TRBV11-2,TRBJ2-5
SARADLFTEAF,-,TRBV20-1,TRBJ1-1
SARDVETGGVETQY,many,TRBV20-1,TRBJ2-5
ASSLGQAHLGYEQY,many,TRBV7-7,TRBJ2-7
ASSPVLRTRSGGYT,many,TRBV3-1,TRBJ1-2
ASSVTGFGYNEQF,-,TRBV19,TRBJ2-1
ASSRPGQGRYEQY,few,TRBV5-1,-
ASSSTMMTEAF,-,TRBV10-2,TRBJ1-1
ASGLVLAGALSYNEQF,few,TRBV12-5,TRBJ2-1
ASSPRGVNSFSGNTIY,-,TRBV12-3/TRBV12-4,TRBJ1-3
ASRPGLHNNEQF,many,TRBV2,TRBJ2-1
ASSFSQYTGAQY,few,TRBV11-2,TRBJ2-5
ATSRANYKIQSLGPFNFYEQY,few,TRBV15,TRBJ2-7
SVVKGKNTEAF,many,TRBV29-1,TRBJ1-1
ASSLNGFRGYT,-,TRBV28,TRBJ1-2
ACSPGGFSNQPQH,-,TRBV6-5,TRBJ1-5